These 5 T cell receptor beta chains were all obtained from the same sample, sequenced in a study of OX40 agonist ivuxolimab in advanced cancers. Here immunoSEQ multiplex PCR was the method, and the copy in TCRdb shows in-frame clones only, minus some. The profile shows about 99,000 clones, roughly 94% of them singletons. The input for sequencing was CD4+ or CD8+ T cells sorted from blood, taken in a trial of the OX40 agonist ivuxolimab. These TCRs come from an adult with an advanced solid tumor such as melanoma, head and neck, liver or kidney cancer.

The rearrangement uses TRBV7-6 and TRBJ1-2, with D tentatively TRBD1 (6 bases). The germline V gene has CDR1 SGHVS and CDR2 FNYEAQ. V dropped 5 bases and J dropped 6 bases, with 19 bases sitting between them. The CDR3 has 15 residues. DNA for the CDR3: TGTGCCAGCAGCCCCCCCGGAGGGAGGGGGGATGGCTACACCTTC. Encoded protein: CASSPPGGRGDGYTF.

This chain connects TRBV7-3 to TRBJ1-1; D remains ambiguous. V was pared by 1 base and J by 8 bases, with 14 bases between. CDR1 and CDR2 (germline): SGHTA, FQGTGA. This CDR3 is 14 amino acids long. CDR3: CASSLSAGSLEAFF. CDR3 in DNA: TGTGCCAGCAGCTTAAGTGCGGGGTCCCTCGAAGCTTTCTTT.

The table lists this clone with a count of one. The chain recombines TRBV19 with TRBJ1-1; D possibly corresponds to TRBD1 (6 bases). The germline V and J ends were trimmed by 1 base and 7 bases, with 16 bases remaining between them. The germline CDR1 and CDR2 sequences are LNHDA and SQIVND (reference sequence). This CDR3 region has 15 residues. CDR3 loop: CASSIGLGEGGEAFF. CDR3 in DNA: TGTGCCAGTAGTATAGGTCTCGGGGAAGGGGGTGAAGCTTTCTTT.

There are a few counts of this clone. The chain employs TRBV30 and TRBJ1-2; TRBD1 matches 7 bases. The germline V gene has CDR1 GTSNPN and CDR2 SVGIG (reference sequence). The CDR3 totals 17 residues. Trimming at V came to 0 bases and at J to 0 bases, leaving 10 bases not matched to a gene. CDR3 sequence reads: CAWSVPGRGRSNYGYTF. For the CDR3, the DNA is TGTGCCTGGAGTGTACCGGGCAGGGGGAGGTCTAACTATGGCTACACCTTC.

V gene TRBV19 combines with J gene TRBJ2-3, with TRBD2 matching 8 bases. With V trimmed by 1 base and J by 5 bases, 8 bases remained unmatched. CDR1 and CDR2 (germline): LNHDA, SQIVND (reference sequence). The CDR3 runs 16 residues. CDR3 loop: CASSIGRTSGRDTQYF. Written as DNA, the CDR3 is TGTGCCAGTAGTATAGGCCGAACCAGCGGGAGAGATACGCAGTATTTT.